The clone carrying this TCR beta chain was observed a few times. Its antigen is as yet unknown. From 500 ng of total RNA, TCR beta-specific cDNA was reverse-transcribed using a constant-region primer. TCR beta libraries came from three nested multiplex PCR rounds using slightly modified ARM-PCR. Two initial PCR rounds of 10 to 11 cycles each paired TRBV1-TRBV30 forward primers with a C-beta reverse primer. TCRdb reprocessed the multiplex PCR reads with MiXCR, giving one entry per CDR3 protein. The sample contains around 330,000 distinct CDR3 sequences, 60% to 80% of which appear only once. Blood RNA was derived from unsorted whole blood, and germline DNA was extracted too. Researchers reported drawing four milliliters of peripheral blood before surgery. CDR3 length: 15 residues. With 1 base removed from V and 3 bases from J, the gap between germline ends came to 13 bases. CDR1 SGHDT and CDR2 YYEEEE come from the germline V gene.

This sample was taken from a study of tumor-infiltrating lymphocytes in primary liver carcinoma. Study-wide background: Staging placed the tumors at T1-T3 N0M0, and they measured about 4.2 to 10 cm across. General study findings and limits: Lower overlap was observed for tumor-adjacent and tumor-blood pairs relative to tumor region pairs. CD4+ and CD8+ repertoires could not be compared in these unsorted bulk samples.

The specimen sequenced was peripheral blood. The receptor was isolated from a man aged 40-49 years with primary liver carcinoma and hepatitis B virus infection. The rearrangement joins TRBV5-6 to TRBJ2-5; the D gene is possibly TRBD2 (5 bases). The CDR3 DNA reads TGTGCCAGCAGCTTGCGACCCCTGCGGGAAGAGACCCAGTACTTC. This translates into CASSLRPLREETQYF.